This T cell receptor (beta chain) was sequenced for a study of memory B cells and T cells in multiple sclerosis. Profiling relied on immunoSEQ multiplex PCR, and the TCRdb table lists in-frame clones only, not all of them. The sample has tens of thousands of clones; around 88% are singletons. After stimulus-free culture, autoproliferating CFSE-dim and non-proliferating CFSE-high T cells were sequenced separately. Approximately 5x10^7 CFSE-labeled PBMCs were cultured 7 to 8 days unstimulated, then replicate wells were pooled. Per germline, CDR1 SGHTA and CDR2 FQGTGA. The CDR3 runs to 15 residues. Trimming took 1 base from V and 6 from J; bases not matched to a gene: 5. On this clone: Its target is unknown.

The gene calls are TRBV7-3 and TRBJ1-2; TRBD1 matches 10 bases. The sample taken for sequencing was PBMCs from blood kept in culture. The clonotype was recovered from a human donor with multiple sclerosis. The CDR3 coding sequence is TGTGCCAGCAGCTTAAAGACAGGGGGCATCAATGGCTACACCTTC. Translated, it gives CASSLKTGGINGYTF.